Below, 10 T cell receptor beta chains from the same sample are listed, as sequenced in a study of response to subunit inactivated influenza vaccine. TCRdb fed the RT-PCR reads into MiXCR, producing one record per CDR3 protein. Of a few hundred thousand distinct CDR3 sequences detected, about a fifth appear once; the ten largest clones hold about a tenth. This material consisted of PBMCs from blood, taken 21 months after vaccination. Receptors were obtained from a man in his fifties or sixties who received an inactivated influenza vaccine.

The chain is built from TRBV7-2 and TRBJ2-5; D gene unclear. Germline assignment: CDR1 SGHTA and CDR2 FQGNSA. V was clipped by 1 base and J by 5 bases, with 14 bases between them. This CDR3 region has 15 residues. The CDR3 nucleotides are TGTGCCAGCAGCTTAGTAGGTGGTACGACGGAGACCCAGTACTTC. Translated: CASSLVGGTTETQYF.

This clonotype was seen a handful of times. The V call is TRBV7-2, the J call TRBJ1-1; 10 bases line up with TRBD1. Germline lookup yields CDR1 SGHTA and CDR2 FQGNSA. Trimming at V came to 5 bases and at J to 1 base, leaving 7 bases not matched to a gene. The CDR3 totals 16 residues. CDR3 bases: TGTGCCAGCAGCAAGAGACAGGGGGCGCAGAACACTGAAGCTTTCTTT. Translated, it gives CASSKRQGAQNTEAFF.

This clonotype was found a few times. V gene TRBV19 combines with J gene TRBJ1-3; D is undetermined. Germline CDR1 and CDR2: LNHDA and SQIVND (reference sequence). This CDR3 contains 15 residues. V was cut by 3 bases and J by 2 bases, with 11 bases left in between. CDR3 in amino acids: CASSIGGNTGNTIYF. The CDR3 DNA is TGTGCCAGTAGTATCGGCGGGAACACTGGAAACACCATATATTTT.

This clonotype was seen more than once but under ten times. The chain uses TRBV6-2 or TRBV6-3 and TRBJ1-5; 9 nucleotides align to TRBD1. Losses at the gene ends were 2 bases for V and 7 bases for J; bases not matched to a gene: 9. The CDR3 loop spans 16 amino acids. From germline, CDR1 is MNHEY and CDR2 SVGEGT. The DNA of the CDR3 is TGTGCCAGCAGTTACCCCCGGGACAGGGCCTGGCAGCCCCAGCATTTT. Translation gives CASSYPRDRAWQPQHF.

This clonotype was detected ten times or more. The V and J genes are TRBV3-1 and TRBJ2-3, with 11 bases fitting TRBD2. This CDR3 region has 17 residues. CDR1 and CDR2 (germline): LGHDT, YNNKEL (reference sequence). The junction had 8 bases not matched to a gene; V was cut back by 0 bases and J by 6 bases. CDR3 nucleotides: TGTGCCAGCAGCCAAGATGGGGCGGGGACTAGCGGCGATACGCAGTATTTT. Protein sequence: CASSQDGAGTSGDTQYF.

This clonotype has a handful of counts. CDR3 DNA: TGTGCCAGCAGCTTAGACAGGCCATTGGAAGCTTTCTTT. It yields the protein CASSLDRPLEAFF. V and J are TRBV7-2 and TRBJ1-1, with D possibly being TRBD1 (5 bases). Between the trimmed V and J ends, which lost 1 base and 8 bases, there was a span of 11 bases. Per the germline V gene, CDR1 is SGHTA and CDR2 is FQGNSA. The CDR3 extends over 13 amino acids.

DNA for the CDR3: TGTGCCAGTAGTATAAATGCGGGACAGTTCTCCTACAATGAGCAGTTCTTC. It translates to CASSINAGQFSYNEQFF. The chain combines TRBV19 with TRBJ2-1, with D tentatively TRBD1 (7 bases). CDR1 is LNHDA and CDR2 is SQIVND in the germline V gene (reference sequence). V was pared by 2 bases and J by 0 bases, with 14 bases between. The CDR3 extends over 17 amino acids.

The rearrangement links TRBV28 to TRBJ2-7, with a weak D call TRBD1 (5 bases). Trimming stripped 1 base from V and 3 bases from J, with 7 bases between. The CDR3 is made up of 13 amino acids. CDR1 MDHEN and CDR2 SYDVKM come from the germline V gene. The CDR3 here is CASSLLGVYEQYF. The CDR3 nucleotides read TGTGCCAGCAGTTTATTAGGGGTCTACGAGCAGTACTTC.

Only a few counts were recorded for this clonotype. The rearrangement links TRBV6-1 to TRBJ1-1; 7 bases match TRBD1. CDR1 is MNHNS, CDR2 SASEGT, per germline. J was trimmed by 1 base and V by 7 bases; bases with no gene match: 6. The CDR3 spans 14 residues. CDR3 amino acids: CASKKYRGNTEAFF. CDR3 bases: TGTGCCAGCAAGAAATACAGGGGGAACACTGAAGCTTTCTTT.

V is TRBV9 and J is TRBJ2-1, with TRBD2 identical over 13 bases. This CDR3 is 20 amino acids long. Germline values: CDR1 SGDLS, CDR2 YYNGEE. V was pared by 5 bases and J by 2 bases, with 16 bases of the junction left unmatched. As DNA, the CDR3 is TGTGCCAGCAGTCGCGCCGGGACTAGCGGGACCTTTATTCCCTACAATGAGCAGTTCTTC. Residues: CASSRAGTSGTFIPYNEQFF. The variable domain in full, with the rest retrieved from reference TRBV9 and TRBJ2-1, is DSGVTQTPKHLITATGQRVTLRCSPRSGDLSVYWYQQSLDQGLQFLIQYYNGEERAKGNILERFSAQQFPDLHSELNLSSLELGDSALYFCASSRAGTSGTFIPYNEQFFGPGTRLTVL.